The 2 T cell receptor beta chains below were found in one sample sequenced in a study of blood T cell repertoires in COVID-19 (dated by TCRdb to the early 2020s). Library preparation employed the immunoSEQ multiplex PCR assay. In TCRdb, the immuneACCESS table is reduced to in-frame sequences with V and J assigned. These tables do not hold every clone; where another copy was compared, an unresolved V gene accounts for under half, and the others remain unexplained. The sample profile shows over 100,000 clones; around 87% of them were found once. The ten largest clones capture about 2.5% of the sample. Sequenced: peripheral blood. All receptors come from a man between 50 and 59 years old with active COVID-19.

The chain links TRBV5-8 to TRBJ2-3, with TRBD2 matching over 10 bases. The ends lost 4 bases at V and 6 bases at J; junction bases unmatched: 8. This CDR3 is built from 15 residues. CDR1 and CDR2 (germline): SGHTS, YDEGEE. The CDR3 loop is CASSEAGTSEDTQYF. The CDR3 DNA sequence: TGTGCCAGCAGCGAAGCGGGGACTAGCGAGGATACGCAGTATTTT.

The V gene is TRBV2, the J gene TRBJ1-3; 11 positions agree with TRBD1. V gave up 6 bases and J gave up 4 bases; unmatched junction bases: 2. Germline V lookup: CDR1 SNHLY, CDR2 FYNNEI. This CDR3 has 14 amino acids. This CDR3 reads CASRGQGGGNTIYF. The CDR3 DNA sequence: TGTGCCAGCAGGGGACAGGGGGGCGGAAACACCATATATTTT.